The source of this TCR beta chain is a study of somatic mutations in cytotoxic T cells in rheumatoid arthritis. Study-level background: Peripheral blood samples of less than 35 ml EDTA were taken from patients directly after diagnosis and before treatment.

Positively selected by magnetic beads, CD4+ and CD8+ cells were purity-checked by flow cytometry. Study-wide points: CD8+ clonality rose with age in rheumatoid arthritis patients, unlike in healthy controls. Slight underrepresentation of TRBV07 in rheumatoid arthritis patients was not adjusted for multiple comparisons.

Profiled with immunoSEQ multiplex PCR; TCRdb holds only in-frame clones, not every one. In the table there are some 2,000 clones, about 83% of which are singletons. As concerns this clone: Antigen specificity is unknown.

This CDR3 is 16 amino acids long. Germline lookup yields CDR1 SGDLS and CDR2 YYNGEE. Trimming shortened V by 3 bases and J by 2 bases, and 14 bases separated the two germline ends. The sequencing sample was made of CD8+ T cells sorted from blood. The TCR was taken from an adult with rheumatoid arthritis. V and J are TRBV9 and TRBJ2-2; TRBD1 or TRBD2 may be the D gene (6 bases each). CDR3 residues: CASSGRRGDNTGELFF. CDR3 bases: TGTGCCAGCAGCGGCCGGAGGGGGGATAACACCGGGGAGCTGTTTTTT.